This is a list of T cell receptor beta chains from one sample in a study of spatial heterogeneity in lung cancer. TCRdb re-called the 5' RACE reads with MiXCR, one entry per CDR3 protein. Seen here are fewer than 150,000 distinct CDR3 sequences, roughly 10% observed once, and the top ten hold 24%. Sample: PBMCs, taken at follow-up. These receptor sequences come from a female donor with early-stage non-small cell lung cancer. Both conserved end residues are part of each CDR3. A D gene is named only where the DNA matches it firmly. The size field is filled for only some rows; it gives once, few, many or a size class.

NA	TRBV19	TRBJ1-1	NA	TGTGCCAGTAGTATAGATTTAATCTTTTCAGGGGCGCCGGACACTGAAGCTTTCTTT	CASSIDLIFSGAPDTEAFF
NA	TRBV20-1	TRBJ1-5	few	TGCAGTGCTACGGACAGTCATAGCAATCAGCCCCAGCATTTT	CSATDSHSNQPQHF
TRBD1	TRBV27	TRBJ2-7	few	TGTGCCAGCAGTTTCGTCCTCCAGGACAGGGGTTCCGAGCAGTACTTC	CASSFVLQDRGSEQYF
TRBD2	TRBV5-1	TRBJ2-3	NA	TGCGCCAGCAGCTTGGTTAGCGGGAGTAATACGCAGTATTTT	CASSLVSGSNTQYF
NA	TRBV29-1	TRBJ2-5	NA	TGCAGCGTTGGGCAAGAGACCCAGTACTTC	CSVGQETQYF
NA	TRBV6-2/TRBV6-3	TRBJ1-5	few	TGTGCCAGCAGTTACGGGCAGGCGCAGGGATTAGGACAGCCCCAGCATTTT	CASSYGQAQGLGQPQHF
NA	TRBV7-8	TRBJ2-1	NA	TGTGCCAGCAGTCTTATAGATGAGCAGTTCTTC	CASSLIDEQFF
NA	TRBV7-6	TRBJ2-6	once	TGTGCCAGCAGCGCACAGGCCTTCTCCTCTGGGGCCAACGTCCTGACTTTC	CASSAQAFSSGANVLTF
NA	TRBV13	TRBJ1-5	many	TGTGCCAGCAGCTTAAGGACAAAGGGCAATCAGCCCCAGCATTTT	CASSLRTKGNQPQHF
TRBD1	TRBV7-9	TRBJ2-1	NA	TGTGCCAGCAGCTCTCGGACAGGGAAACCCCATGAGCAGTTCTTC	CASSSRTGKPHEQFF
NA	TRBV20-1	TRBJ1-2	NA	TGCAGTGCTACCGGAGCTAACTATGGCTACACCTTC	CSATGANYGYTF
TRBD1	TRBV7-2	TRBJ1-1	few	TGTGCCAGCAGCTTGGGGACCCGGACAGGCCCCGCTGAAGCTTTCTTT	CASSLGTRTGPAEAFF
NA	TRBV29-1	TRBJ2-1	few	TGCAGCGTTGCCCCTGACAATGAGCAGTTCTTC	CSVAPDNEQFF
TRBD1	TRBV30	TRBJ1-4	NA	TGTGCCTGGAGTGGCCCCCGGGACAGAAATGAAAAACTGTTTTTT	CAWSGPRDRNEKLFF
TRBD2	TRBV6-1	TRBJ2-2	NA	TGTGCCAGCCGTGGCGGGACTAGCGGGAGTAACACCGGGGAGCTGTTTTTT	CASRGGTSGSNTGELFF
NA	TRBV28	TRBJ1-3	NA	TGTGCCAGCAGTCGCGGGGACGGGACTGGAAACACCATATATTTT	CASSRGDGTGNTIYF
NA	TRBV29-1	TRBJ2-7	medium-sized	TGCAGCGTTGTTTTCCAGACCTACGAGCAGTACTTC	CSVVFQTYEQYF
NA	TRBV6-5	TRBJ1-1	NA	TGTGCCCCATACCAGGGTAACACTGAAGCTTTCTTT	CAPYQGNTEAFF
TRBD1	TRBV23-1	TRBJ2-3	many	TGCGCCAGCAGGCCTGACAGGGACCTCACAGATACGCAGTATTTT	CASRPDRDLTDTQYF
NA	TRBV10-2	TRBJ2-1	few	TGCGCCAGCAGTGAGCAAGGGTACAATGAGCAGTTCTTC	CASSEQGYNEQFF